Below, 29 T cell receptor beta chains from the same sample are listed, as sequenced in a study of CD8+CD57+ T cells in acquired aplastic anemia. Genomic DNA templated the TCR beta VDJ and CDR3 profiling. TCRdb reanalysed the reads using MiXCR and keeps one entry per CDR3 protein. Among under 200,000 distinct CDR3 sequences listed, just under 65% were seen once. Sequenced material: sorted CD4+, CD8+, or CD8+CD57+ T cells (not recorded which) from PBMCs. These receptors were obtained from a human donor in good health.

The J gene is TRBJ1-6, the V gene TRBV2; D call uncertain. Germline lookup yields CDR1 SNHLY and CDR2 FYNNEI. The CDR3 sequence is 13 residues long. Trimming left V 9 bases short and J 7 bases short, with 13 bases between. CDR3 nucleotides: TGTGCCAGTTCGGGCCAGAGAAATTCACCCCTCCACTTT. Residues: CASSGQRNSPLHF.

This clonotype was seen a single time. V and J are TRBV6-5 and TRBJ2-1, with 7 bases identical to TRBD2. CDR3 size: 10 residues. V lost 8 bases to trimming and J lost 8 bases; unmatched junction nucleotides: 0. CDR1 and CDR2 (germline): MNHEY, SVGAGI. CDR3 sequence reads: CASGGDEQFF. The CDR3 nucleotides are TGTGCCAGCGGGGGGGATGAGCAGTTCTTC.

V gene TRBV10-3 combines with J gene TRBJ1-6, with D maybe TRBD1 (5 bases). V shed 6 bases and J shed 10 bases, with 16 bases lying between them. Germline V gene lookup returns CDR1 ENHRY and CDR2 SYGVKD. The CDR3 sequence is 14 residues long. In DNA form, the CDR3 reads TGTGCCATCAGCGCTATAGACAGTGGGTCACCCCTCCACTTT. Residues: CAISAIDSGSPLHF.

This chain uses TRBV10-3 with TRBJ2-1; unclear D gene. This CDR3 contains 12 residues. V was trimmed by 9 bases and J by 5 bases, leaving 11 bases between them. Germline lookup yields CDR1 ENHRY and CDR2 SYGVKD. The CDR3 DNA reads TGTGCCATTCTGGGTCCCCACAATGAGCAGTTCTTC. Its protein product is CAILGPHNEQFF.

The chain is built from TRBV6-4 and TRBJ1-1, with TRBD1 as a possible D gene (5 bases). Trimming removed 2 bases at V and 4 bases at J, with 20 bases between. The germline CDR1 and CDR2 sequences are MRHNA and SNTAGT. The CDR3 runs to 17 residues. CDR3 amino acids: CASSDPPQGARSTEAFF. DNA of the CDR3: TGTGCCAGCAGTGACCCACCCCAAGGGGCGAGAAGCACTGAAGCTTTCTTT.

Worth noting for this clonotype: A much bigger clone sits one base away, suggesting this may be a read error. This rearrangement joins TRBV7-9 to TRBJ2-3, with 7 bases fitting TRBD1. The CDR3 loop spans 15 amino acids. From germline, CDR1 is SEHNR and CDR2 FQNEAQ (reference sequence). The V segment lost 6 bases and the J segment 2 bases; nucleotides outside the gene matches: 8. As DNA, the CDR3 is TGTGCCAGCAGACCTACAGGGGCCTCCACAGATACGCAGTATTTT. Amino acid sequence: CASRPTGASTDTQYF.

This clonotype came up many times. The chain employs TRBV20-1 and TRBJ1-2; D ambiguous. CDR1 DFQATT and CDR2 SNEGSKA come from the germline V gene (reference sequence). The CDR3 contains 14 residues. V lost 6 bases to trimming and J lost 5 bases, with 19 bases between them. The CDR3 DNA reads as TGCAGTGCCAACTTGGAGACGAAATCTTATGGCTACACCTTC. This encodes CSANLETKSYGYTF.

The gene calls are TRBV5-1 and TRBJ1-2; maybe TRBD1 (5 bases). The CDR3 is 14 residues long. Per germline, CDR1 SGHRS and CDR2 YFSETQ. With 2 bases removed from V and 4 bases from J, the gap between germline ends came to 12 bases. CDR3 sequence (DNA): TGCGCCAGCAGCTTATTCTCAGGGTCCTATGGCTACACCTTC. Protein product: CASSLFSGSYGYTF. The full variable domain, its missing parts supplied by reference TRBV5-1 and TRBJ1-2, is KAGVTQTPRYLIKTRGQQVTLSCSPISGHRSVSWYQQTPGQGLQFLFEYFSETQRNKGNFPGRFSGRQFSNSRSEMNVSTLELGDSALYLCASSLFSGSYGYTFGSGTRLTVV.

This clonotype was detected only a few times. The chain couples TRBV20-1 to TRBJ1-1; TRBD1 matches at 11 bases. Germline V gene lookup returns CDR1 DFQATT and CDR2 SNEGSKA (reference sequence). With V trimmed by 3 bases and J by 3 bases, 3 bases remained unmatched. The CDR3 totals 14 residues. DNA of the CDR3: TGCAGTGCTAGGGCGGACAGGGGGCACACTGAAGCTTTCTTT. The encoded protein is CSARADRGHTEAFF.

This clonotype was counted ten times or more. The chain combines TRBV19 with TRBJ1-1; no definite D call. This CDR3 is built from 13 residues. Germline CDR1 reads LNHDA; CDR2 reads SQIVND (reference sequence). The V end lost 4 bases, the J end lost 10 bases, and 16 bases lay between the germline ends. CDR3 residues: CASSTYDPSTAFF. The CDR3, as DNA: TGTGCCAGTAGTACCTACGACCCTTCGACAGCTTTCTTT.

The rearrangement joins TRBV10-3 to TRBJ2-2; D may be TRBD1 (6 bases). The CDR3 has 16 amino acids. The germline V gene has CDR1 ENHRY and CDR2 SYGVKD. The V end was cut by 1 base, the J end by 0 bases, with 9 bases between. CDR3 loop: CAISEYRTANTGELFF. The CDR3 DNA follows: TGTGCCATCAGTGAGTATAGGACAGCGAACACCGGGGAGCTGTTTTTT.

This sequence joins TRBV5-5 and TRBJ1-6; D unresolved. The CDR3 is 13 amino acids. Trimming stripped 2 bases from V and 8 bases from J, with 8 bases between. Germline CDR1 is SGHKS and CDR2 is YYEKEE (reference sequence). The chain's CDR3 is CASSFPGDSPLHF. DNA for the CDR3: TGTGCCAGCAGCTTCCCCGGAGATTCACCCCTCCACTTT.

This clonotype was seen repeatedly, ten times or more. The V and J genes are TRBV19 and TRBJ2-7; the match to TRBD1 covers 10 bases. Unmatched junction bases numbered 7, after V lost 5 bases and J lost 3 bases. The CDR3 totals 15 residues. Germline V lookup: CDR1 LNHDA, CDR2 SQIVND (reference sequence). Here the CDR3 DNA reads TGTGCCAGTAGTTCCGGGACAGGGGTCTACTACGAGCAGTACTTC. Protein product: CASSSGTGVYYEQYF.

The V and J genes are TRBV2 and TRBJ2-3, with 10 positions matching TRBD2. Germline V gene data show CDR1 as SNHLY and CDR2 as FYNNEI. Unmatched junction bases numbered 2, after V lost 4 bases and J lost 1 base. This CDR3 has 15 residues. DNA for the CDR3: TGTGCCAGCAGTGGGGGACTAGCGCGCACAGATACGCAGTATTTT. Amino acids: CASSGGLARTDTQYF.

CDR3 amino acids: CASSLWGETQYF. DNA of the CDR3: TGCGCCAGCAGCTTGTGGGGAGAGACCCAGTACTTC. The chain carries TRBV5-1 and TRBJ2-5; unclear D gene. The V and J ends lost 1 base and 4 bases respectively, with 5 bases between them. CDR1 SGHRS and CDR2 YFSETQ come from the germline V gene. CDR3 length equals 12 residues.

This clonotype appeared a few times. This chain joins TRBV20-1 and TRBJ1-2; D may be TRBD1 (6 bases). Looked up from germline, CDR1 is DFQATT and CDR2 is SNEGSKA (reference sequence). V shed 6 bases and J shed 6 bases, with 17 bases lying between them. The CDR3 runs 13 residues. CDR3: CSARDMPWDGYTF. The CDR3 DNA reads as TGCAGTGCACGGGACATGCCATGGGATGGCTACACCTTC.

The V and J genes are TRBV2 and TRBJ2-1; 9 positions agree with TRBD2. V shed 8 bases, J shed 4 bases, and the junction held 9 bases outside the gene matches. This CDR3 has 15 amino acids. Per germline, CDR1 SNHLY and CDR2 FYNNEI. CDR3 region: CASWGGLAGYNEQFF. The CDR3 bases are TGTGCCAGCTGGGGGGGGCTAGCGGGATACAATGAGCAGTTCTTC. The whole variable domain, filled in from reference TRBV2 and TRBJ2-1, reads EPEVTQTPSHQVTQMGQEVILRCVPISNHLYFYWYRQILGQKVEFLVSFYNNEISEKSEIFDDQFSVERPDGSNFTLKIRSTKLEDSAMYFCASWGGLAGYNEQFFGPGTRLTVL.

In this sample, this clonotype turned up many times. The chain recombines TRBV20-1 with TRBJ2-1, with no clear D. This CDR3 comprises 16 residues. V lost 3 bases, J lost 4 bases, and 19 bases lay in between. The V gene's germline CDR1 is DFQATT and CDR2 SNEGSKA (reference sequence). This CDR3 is CSARLSQRATYNEQFF. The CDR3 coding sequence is TGCAGTGCTAGGCTATCGCAACGGGCCACGTACAATGAGCAGTTCTTC.

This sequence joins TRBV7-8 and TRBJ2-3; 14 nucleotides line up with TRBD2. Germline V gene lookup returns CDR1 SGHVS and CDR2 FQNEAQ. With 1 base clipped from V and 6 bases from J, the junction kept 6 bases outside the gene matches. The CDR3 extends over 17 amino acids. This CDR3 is CASSLEGTSGRVDTQYF. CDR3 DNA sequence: TGTGCCAGCAGCTTAGAGGGGACTAGCGGGAGAGTGGATACGCAGTATTTT.

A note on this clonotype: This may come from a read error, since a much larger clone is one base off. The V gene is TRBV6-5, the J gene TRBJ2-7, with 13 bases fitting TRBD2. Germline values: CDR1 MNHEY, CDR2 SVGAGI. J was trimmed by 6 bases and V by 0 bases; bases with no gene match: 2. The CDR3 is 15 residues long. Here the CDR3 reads CASSYSRLAGGEQYF. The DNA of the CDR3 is TGTGCCAGCAGTTACTCGAGACTAGCGGGAGGCGAGCAGTACTTC.

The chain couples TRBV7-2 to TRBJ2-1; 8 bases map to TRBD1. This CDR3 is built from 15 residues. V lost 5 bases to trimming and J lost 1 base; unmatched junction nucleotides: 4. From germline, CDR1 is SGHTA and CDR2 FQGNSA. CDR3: CASSQGAGSYNEQFF. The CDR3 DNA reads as TGTGCCAGCAGCCAGGGGGCGGGATCCTACAATGAGCAGTTCTTC.

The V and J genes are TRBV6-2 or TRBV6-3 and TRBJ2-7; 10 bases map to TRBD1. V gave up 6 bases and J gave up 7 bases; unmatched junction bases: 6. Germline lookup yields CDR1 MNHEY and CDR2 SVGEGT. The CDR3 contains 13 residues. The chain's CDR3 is CASRRDRGREQYF. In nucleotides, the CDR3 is TGTGCCAGCAGACGTGACAGGGGGCGAGAGCAGTACTTC.

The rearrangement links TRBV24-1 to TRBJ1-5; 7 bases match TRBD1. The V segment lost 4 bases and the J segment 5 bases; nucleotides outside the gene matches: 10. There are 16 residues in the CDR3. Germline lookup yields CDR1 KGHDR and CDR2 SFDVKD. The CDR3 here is CATSDPTGTEDQPQHF. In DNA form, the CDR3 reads TGTGCCACCAGTGACCCAACCGGGACAGAAGATCAGCCCCAGCATTTT.

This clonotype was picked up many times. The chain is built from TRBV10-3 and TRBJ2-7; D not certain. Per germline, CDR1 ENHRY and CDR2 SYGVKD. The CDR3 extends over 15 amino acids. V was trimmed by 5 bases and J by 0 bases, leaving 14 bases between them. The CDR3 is CAISLPESSSYEQYF. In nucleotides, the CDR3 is TGTGCCATCAGTCTCCCGGAATCAAGCTCCTACGAGCAGTACTTC.

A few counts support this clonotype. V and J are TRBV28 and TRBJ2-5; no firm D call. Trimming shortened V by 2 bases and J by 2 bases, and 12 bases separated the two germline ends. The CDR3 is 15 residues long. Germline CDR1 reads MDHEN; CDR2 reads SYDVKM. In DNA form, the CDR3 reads TGTGCCAGCAGTTTAACGGGCCGGTCGCAAGAGACCCAGTACTTC. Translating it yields CASSLTGRSQETQYF.

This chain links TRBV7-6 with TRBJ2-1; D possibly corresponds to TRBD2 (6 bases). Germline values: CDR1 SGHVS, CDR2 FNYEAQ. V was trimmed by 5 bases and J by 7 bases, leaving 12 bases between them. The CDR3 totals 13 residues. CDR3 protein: CASSQGGVNEQFF. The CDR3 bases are TGTGCCAGCAGCCAGGGCGGGGTGAATGAGCAGTTCTTC.

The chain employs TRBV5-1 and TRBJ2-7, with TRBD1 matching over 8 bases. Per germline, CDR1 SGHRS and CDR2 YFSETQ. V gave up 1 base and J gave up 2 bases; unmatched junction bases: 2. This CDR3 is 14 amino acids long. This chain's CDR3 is CASSLKQGAYEQYF. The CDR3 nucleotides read TGCGCCAGCAGCTTGAAACAGGGGGCCTACGAGCAGTACTTC.

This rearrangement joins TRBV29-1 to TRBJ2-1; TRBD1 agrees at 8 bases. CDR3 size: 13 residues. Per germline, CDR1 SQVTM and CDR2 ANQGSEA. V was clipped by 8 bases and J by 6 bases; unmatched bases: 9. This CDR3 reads CSLIGGTGNEQFF. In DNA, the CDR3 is TGCAGCTTAATAGGGGGGACAGGCAATGAGCAGTTCTTC.

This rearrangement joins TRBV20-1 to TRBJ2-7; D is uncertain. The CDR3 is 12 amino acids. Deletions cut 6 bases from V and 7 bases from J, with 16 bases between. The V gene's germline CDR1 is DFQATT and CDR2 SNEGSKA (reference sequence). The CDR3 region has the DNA TGCAGTGCGGCGCCTGGGCTTGGGGAGCAGTACTTC. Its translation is CSAAPGLGEQYF.